Shown below are 23 T cell receptor beta chains from a single sample sequenced in a study of cytomegalovirus exposure and HLA in healthy donors. The primer mix had 60 Vbeta and 13 Jbeta primers. Only in-frame clones appear in the TCRdb table, and some are missing; sequencing was by immunoSEQ multiplex PCR. Of about 200,000 clones in the sample, around 80% were seen once. Sequencing input: PBMCs. The receptors shown here come from a man in his forties or fifties in good health and CMV-seronegative.

The chain combines TRBV29-1 with TRBJ2-5; TRBD1 matches 9 bases. The germline CDR1 and CDR2 sequences are SQVTM and ANQGSEA. Losses at the gene ends were 8 bases for V and 5 bases for J; bases not matched to a gene: 6. The length of the CDR3 is 12 residues. CDR3 region: CSFTGGRETQYF. For the CDR3, the DNA is TGCAGCTTTACAGGGGGCCGGGAGACCCAGTACTTC.

In its sample, this clone was seen once. This chain joins TRBV9 and TRBJ1-1; 7 nucleotides match TRBD1. Germline CDR1 SGDLS, CDR2 YYNGEE. The CDR3 runs 16 residues. With V trimmed by 4 bases and J by 3 bases, 12 bases remained unmatched. CDR3 coding DNA: TGTGCCAGCAGCTCCCGGACAGGTGGAATCTACACTGAAGCTTTCTTT. Residues: CASSSRTGGIYTEAFF.

This chain connects TRBV18 to TRBJ1-1; maybe TRBD1 (6 bases). Germline CDR1 KGHSH, CDR2 LQKENI. Trimming cost V 2 bases and J 0 bases, with 13 bases left between them. The CDR3 is made up of 16 amino acids. CDR3 region: CASSPSGTPLNTEAFF. DNA for the CDR3: TGTGCCAGCTCACCAAGCGGGACACCCCTGAACACTGAAGCTTTCTTT.

A single count supports this clone. The rearrangement links TRBV29-1 to TRBJ2-2; unclear D gene. V lost 4 bases, J lost 1 base, and 7 bases lay in between. Per germline, CDR1 SQVTM and CDR2 ANQGSEA. The CDR3 sequence is 13 residues long. The DNA for the CDR3 is TGCAGCGTTGCAGTACGGAACACCGGGGAGCTGTTTTTT. This translates into CSVAVRNTGELFF.

This clone was counted a few times. The rearrangement joins TRBV9 to TRBJ2-1; 11 bases are shared with TRBD2. Germline V gene data show CDR1 as SGDLS and CDR2 as YYNGEE. The CDR3 consists of 16 residues. The V and J ends lost 2 bases and 8 bases, in that order; junction bases with no gene match: 9. This chain's CDR3 is CASSVGNSGRGDEQFF. For the CDR3, the DNA is TGTGCCAGCAGCGTGGGTAATAGCGGGAGGGGGGATGAGCAGTTCTTC.

Only one count was recorded for this clone. The J gene is TRBJ2-5, the V gene TRBV7-9, with 8 bases identical to TRBD1. The CDR3 contains 15 residues. The germline gives CDR1 SEHNR, CDR2 FQNEAQ (reference sequence). V gave up 7 bases and J gave up 2 bases; unmatched junction bases: 9. The CDR3 nucleotides are TGTGCCAGCAACCAGGCCAGGGGGCGTCAAGAGACCCAGTACTTC. It specifies CASNQARGRQETQYF. Drawing the rest from reference TRBV7-9 and TRBJ2-5, the complete variable domain is DTGVSQNPRHKITKRGQNVTFRCDPISEHNRLYWYRQTLGQGPEFLTYFQNEAQLEKSRLLSDRFSAERPKGSFSTLEIQRTEQGDSAMYLCASNQARGRQETQYFGPGTRLLVL.

The CDR3 loop is CASSDRTAEAFF. CDR3 nucleotide sequence: TGTGCCAGCAGTGACAGGACAGCAGAAGCTTTCTTT. The chain uses TRBV2 and TRBJ1-1, with D possibly being TRBD1 (6 bases). The CDR3 is 12 amino acids. The germline CDR1 and CDR2 sequences are SNHLY and FYNNEI. With 3 bases removed from V and 8 bases from J, the gap between germline ends came to 10 bases.

This chain links TRBV28 with TRBJ1-1; D is unclear. With 6 bases removed from V and 11 bases from J, the gap between germline ends came to 13 bases. The CDR3 extends over 11 amino acids. CDR1 is MDHEN and CDR2 is SYDVKM in the germline V gene. CDR3 sequence reads: CASSLLGRAFF. As DNA, the CDR3 is TGTGCCAGCAGCCTTCTAGGGAGGGCTTTCTTT.

This chain joins TRBV10-3 and TRBJ2-3; 8 bases line up with TRBD2. The length of the CDR3 is 17 residues. Germline V gene lookup returns CDR1 ENHRY and CDR2 SYGVKD. V shed 2 bases and J 3 bases; nucleotides not matched to a gene: 10. This CDR3 reads CAISERTAGGVTDTQYF. CDR3 DNA sequence: TGTGCCATCAGTGAGCGTACGGCGGGGGGCGTGACAGATACGCAGTATTTT.

The V and J genes are TRBV28 and TRBJ2-7; D perhaps matches TRBD1 (6 bases). The germline V and J ends were trimmed by 3 bases and 2 bases, with 17 bases remaining between them. Germline lookup yields CDR1 MDHEN and CDR2 SYDVKM. The CDR3 is 16 residues long. The DNA for the CDR3 is TGTGCCAGCAGTTTCGGGTTACGGCCAGGGGCCTACGAGCAGTACTTC. It encodes CASSFGLRPGAYEQYF. The complete variable domain, with remaining parts taken from reference TRBV28 and TRBJ2-7, reads DVKVTQSSRYLVKRTGEKVFLECVQDMDHENMFWYRQDPGLGLRLIYFSYDVKMKEKGDIPEGYSVSREKKERFSLILESASTNQTSMYLCASSFGLRPGAYEQYFGPGTRLTVT.

The rearrangement joins TRBV5-4 to TRBJ1-1, with D unclear. Trimming stripped 3 bases from V and 8 bases from J, with 17 bases between. This CDR3 has 14 amino acids. The germline CDR1 and CDR2 sequences are SGHNT and YYREEE (reference sequence). The DNA of the CDR3 is TGTGCCAGCAGCTCCCATGACGGGAGCGAAGAAGCTTTCTTT. Residues: CASSSHDGSEEAFF.

The rearrangement uses TRBV27 and TRBJ1-4, with a possible D match to TRBD1 (5 bases). CDR3 length: 10 residues. CDR1 MNHEY and CDR2 SMNVEV come from the germline V gene (reference sequence). The DNA of the CDR3 is TGTGCTAGGAGGGGTGAAAAACTGTTTTTT. Translating gives CARRGEKLFF.

The J gene is TRBJ1-1, the V gene TRBV6-5; D unresolved. Germline-derived CDR1 and CDR2 are MNHEY and SVGAGI. V was clipped by 4 bases and J by 5 bases, with 14 bases between them. The CDR3 runs to 14 residues. As DNA, the CDR3 is TGTGCCAGCAGTTCGGGAGGGTTGATGACTGAAGCTTTCTTT. This sequence encodes CASSSGGLMTEAFF.

The J gene is TRBJ2-7, the V gene TRBV6-5; 10 bases align to TRBD1. The CDR3 totals 12 residues. From germline, CDR1 is MNHEY and CDR2 SVGAGI. Losses at the gene ends were 5 bases for V and 7 bases for J; bases not matched to a gene: 2. In DNA, the CDR3 is TGTGCCAGCAGTGGGACAGGGGAAGAGCAGTACTTC. Amino acid sequence: CASSGTGEEQYF.

The chain uses TRBV18 and TRBJ1-1, with 9 bases identical to TRBD1. With 0 bases clipped from V and 11 bases from J, the junction kept 7 bases outside the gene matches. The CDR3 has 14 amino acids. The germline CDR1 and CDR2 sequences are KGHSH and LQKENI. CDR3 loop: CASSPPSRDRVAFF. The CDR3 coding sequence is TGTGCCAGCTCACCACCCAGCAGGGACAGGGTGGCTTTCTTT.

V gene TRBV7-8 combines with J gene TRBJ2-5, with 8 nucleotides matching TRBD2. J gave up 0 bases and V 6 bases, and 9 bases lay outside the gene matches. CDR1 and CDR2 from the germline V gene are SGHVS and FQNEAQ. The CDR3 covers 16 residues. CDR3 protein: CASRSNSGAYQETQYF. CDR3 nucleotide sequence: TGTGCCAGCAGATCAAATAGCGGGGCATACCAAGAGACCCAGTACTTC.

The rearrangement uses TRBV28 and TRBJ1-2; D may be TRBD1 (6 bases). Per the germline V gene, CDR1 is MDHEN and CDR2 is SYDVKM. The CDR3 has 14 amino acids. The V gene lost 5 bases and the J gene lost 2 bases, with 12 bases spanning the gap. CDR3: CASSPGDANYGYTF. In nucleotides, the CDR3 is TGTGCCAGCAGTCCAGGGGATGCGAACTATGGCTACACCTTC.

The V gene is TRBV30, the J gene TRBJ2-2; unclear D gene. V was cut by 2 bases and J by 3 bases, with 4 bases left in between. The CDR3 is made up of 12 amino acids. Germline CDR1 and CDR2: GTSNPN and SVGIG (reference sequence). The chain's CDR3 is CAWSRDTGELFF. The CDR3, as DNA: TGTGCCTGGAGTCGGGACACCGGGGAGCTGTTTTTT.

The V and J genes are TRBV6-6 and TRBJ1-4; 7 nucleotides agree with TRBD1. The CDR3 totals 11 residues. Germline V lookup: CDR1 MNHNY, CDR2 SVGAGI (reference sequence). V trimming: 11 bases; J trimming: 7 bases; junction bases outside the gene matches: 4. The CDR3 coding sequence is TGTGCCTGCCGGGACAGTGAAAAACTGTTTTTT. Translated: CACRDSEKLFF.

V gene TRBV28 combines with J gene TRBJ1-2; D ambiguous. This CDR3 contains 11 residues. Looked up from germline, CDR1 is MDHEN and CDR2 is SYDVKM. V shed 8 bases and J shed 5 bases, with 9 bases lying between them. CDR3 coding DNA: TGTGCCAGCCGAGAGGGATATGGCTACACCTTC. Protein product: CASREGYGYTF.

This chain joins TRBV19 and TRBJ1-5; TRBD1 agrees at 7 bases. Per the germline V gene, CDR1 is LNHDA and CDR2 is SQIVND (reference sequence). The CDR3 extends over 15 amino acids. The V segment lost 6 bases and the J segment 4 bases; nucleotides outside the gene matches: 9. The CDR3 here is CASRSGQNINQPQHF. CDR3 in DNA: TGTGCCAGTAGGTCGGGACAGAATATTAATCAGCCCCAGCATTTT. Full variable domain (missing parts from reference TRBV19 and TRBJ1-5): DGGITQSPKYLFRKEGQNVTLSCEQNLNHDAMYWYRQDPGQGLRLIYYSQIVNDFQKGDIAEGYSVSREKKESFPLTVTSAQKNPTAFYLCASRSGQNINQPQHFGDGTRLSIL.

This rearrangement joins TRBV7-9 to TRBJ1-1; TRBD1 agrees at 9 bases. Germline assignment: CDR1 SEHNR and CDR2 FQNEAQ (reference sequence). The J segment lost 4 bases and the V segment lost 0 bases, leaving 15 bases of the junction unmatched. The CDR3 is made up of 19 amino acids. DNA of the CDR3: TGTGCCAGCAGCTTAGCGAGAATGGGACAGGGAGGCTTGCGCACTGAAGCTTTCTTT. Translating it yields CASSLARMGQGGLRTEAFF. The full variable domain, completed using reference TRBV7-9 and TRBJ1-1, is DTGVSQNPRHKITKRGQNVTFRCDPISEHNRLYWYRQTLGQGPEFLTYFQNEAQLEKSRLLSDRFSAERPKGSFSTLEIQRTEQGDSAMYLCASSLARMGQGGLRTEAFFGQGTRLTVV.

This chain joins TRBV7-2 and TRBJ2-2; D ambiguous. V gave up 0 bases and J gave up 0 bases, with 5 bases separating them. This CDR3 has 15 amino acids. Per the germline V gene, CDR1 is SGHTA and CDR2 is FQGNSA. The CDR3 region is CASSLAAANTGELFF. Written as DNA, the CDR3 is TGTGCCAGCAGCTTAGCGGCGGCGAACACCGGGGAGCTGTTTTTT.